The 22 T cell receptor beta chains presented below share a single source sample, sequenced in a study of blood T cell repertoires in COVID-19. The protocol was immunoSEQ multiplex PCR, while the TCRdb copy is restricted to in-frame clones and leaves out a portion. The sample has more than 300,000 clones, roughly nine tenths seen once. The sequenced material came from PBMCs or T cells enriched from blood (not recorded which). The receptors come from a woman younger than 45 who had been exposed to COVID-19.

The V gene is TRBV9, the J gene TRBJ2-3, with D perhaps matching TRBD2 (5 bases). Trimming removed 0 bases from V and 2 bases from J, with 16 bases in between. Looked up from germline, CDR1 is SGDLS and CDR2 is YYNGEE. The CDR3 has 17 amino acids. The CDR3 sequence: CASSVEGLAWATDTQYF. The CDR3 DNA reads as TGTGCCAGCAGCGTAGAAGGTCTAGCTTGGGCCACAGATACGCAGTATTTT.

The chain couples TRBV11-2 to TRBJ1-2; D is uncertain. Germline V gives CDR1 SGHAT, CDR2 FQNNGV. V shed 7 bases and J shed 2 bases, with 11 bases lying between them. The CDR3 contains 13 residues. In nucleotides, the CDR3 is TGTGCCAGCACGGGAGTGTCGAACTATGGCTACACCTTC. This encodes CASTGVSNYGYTF.

The V gene is TRBV11-2, the J gene TRBJ1-3; 9 bases line up with TRBD1. Germline CDR1 reads SGHAT; CDR2 reads FQNNGV. The CDR3 is 16 residues long. The V segment lost 5 bases and the J segment 4 bases; nucleotides outside the gene matches: 9. CDR3: CASSAYRGPRGNTIYF. In DNA form, the CDR3 reads TGTGCCAGCAGCGCATACAGGGGGCCCAGAGGAAACACCATATATTTT. Complete variable domain (other parts from reference TRBV11-2 and TRBJ1-3): EAGVAQSPRYKIIEKRQSVAFWCNPISGHATLYWYQQILGQGPKLLIQFQNNGVVDDSQLPKDRFSAERLKGVDSTLKIQPAKLEDSAVYLCASSAYRGPRGNTIYFGEGSWLTVV.

V gene TRBV11-3 combines with J gene TRBJ2-1; 10 nucleotides line up with TRBD2. The CDR3 consists of 13 residues. V was pared by 6 bases and J by 4 bases, with 0 bases of the junction left unmatched. CDR1 SGHNT and CDR2 YENEEA come from the germline V gene. CDR3 loop: CASSSGGYNEQFF. The CDR3 region has the DNA TGTGCCAGCAGTAGCGGGGGGTACAATGAGCAGTTCTTC. Drawing the rest from reference TRBV11-3 and TRBJ2-1, the complete variable domain is EAGVVQSPRYKIIEKKQPVAFWCNPISGHNTLYWYLQNLGQGPELLIRYENEEAVDDSQLPKDRFSAERLKGVDSTLKIQPAELGDSAVYLCASSSGGYNEQFFGPGTRLTVL.

V and J are TRBV15 and TRBJ2-4; 7 bases line up with TRBD1. Germline CDR1 LNHNV, CDR2 YYDKDF (reference sequence). The CDR3 spans 14 residues. V gave up 0 bases and J gave up 8 bases; unmatched junction bases: 4. The CDR3 reads CATSREYQGDIQYF. CDR3 coding DNA: TGTGCCACCAGCAGAGAATATCAGGGGGACATTCAGTACTTC.

The chain couples TRBV19 to TRBJ2-1; 14 bases are a match to TRBD2. The V gene end was trimmed by 6 bases and the J gene end by 1 base; junction bases not matched to a gene: 8. The CDR3 has 18 residues. Germline values: CDR1 LNHDA, CDR2 SQIVND (reference sequence). The CDR3 nucleotides read TGTGCCAGTAGCCCGGGACTAGCGGGGGTTACGTCCTACAATGAGCAGTTCTTC. Protein sequence: CASSPGLAGVTSYNEQFF.

The V gene is TRBV5-1, the J gene TRBJ2-3; 10 bases match TRBD1. The V gene's germline CDR1 is SGHRS and CDR2 YFSETQ. This CDR3 region has 15 residues. Germline trimming cut 0 bases from V and 4 bases from J; bases unmatched to any gene: 2. The CDR3 DNA sequence: TGCGCCAGCAGCTTGGGACAGGGGGCTGCAGATACGCAGTATTTT. Encoded protein: CASSLGQGAADTQYF.

Here the CDR3 reads CASSRLAGGDTGELFF. The CDR3 coding sequence is TGTGCCAGCAGTCGACTAGCGGGGGGCGACACCGGGGAGCTGTTTTTT. The chain uses TRBV6-6 and TRBJ2-2; 13 nucleotides line up with TRBD2. The V segment lost 5 bases and the J segment 3 bases; nucleotides outside the gene matches: 3. Germline-derived CDR1 and CDR2 are MNHNY and SVGAGI (reference sequence). The CDR3 totals 16 residues.

CDR3 in amino acids: CASSQDYLAGGIGNEQFF. The CDR3 DNA is TGTGCCAGCAGCCAAGATTACCTAGCGGGGGGAATAGGGAATGAGCAGTTCTTC. The chain combines TRBV3-1 (or the pseudogene TRBV3-2) with TRBJ2-1, with 11 bases that match TRBD2. With V trimmed by 0 bases and J by 7 bases, 11 bases remained unmatched. CDR1 and CDR2 (germline): LGHDT, YNNKEL (reference sequence). CDR3 length: 18 amino acids.

There are a few counts of this clone. The same CDR3 is also encoded by other DNA sequences in this sample. The chain joins TRBV10-3 to TRBJ1-1; 8 bases are a match to TRBD1. This CDR3 spans 16 amino acids. CDR1 and CDR2 (germline): ENHRY, SYGVKD. V shed 3 bases, J shed 0 bases, and the junction held 6 bases outside the gene matches. CDR3 bases: TGTGCCATCAGTGACGACAGGGGCCTAATGAACACTGAAGCTTTCTTT. This encodes CAISDDRGLMNTEAFF.

The gene calls are TRBV9 and TRBJ2-2; D gene ambiguous. Germline CDR1 is SGDLS and CDR2 is YYNGEE. V lost 1 base, J lost 5 bases, and 12 bases lay in between. The CDR3 totals 15 residues. The CDR3, as DNA: TGTGCCAGCAGCGTATCGGTTTATCCTACCGGGGAGCTGTTTTTT. Translation gives CASSVSVYPTGELFF.

V is TRBV4-1 and J is TRBJ1-1, with D uncertain. Looked up from germline, CDR1 is MGHRA and CDR2 is YSYEKL. The germline V and J ends were trimmed by 4 bases and 1 base, with 13 bases remaining between them. CDR3 length: 15 amino acids. CDR3 in amino acids: CASSPPLSGNTEAFF. In nucleotides, the CDR3 is TGCGCCAGCAGCCCACCCCTCTCAGGGAACACTGAAGCTTTCTTT.

A word on this clone: In the same sample, other DNA sequences code for this CDR3. This chain uses TRBV4-3 with TRBJ1-5; D is unclear. V lost 0 bases to trimming and J lost 5 bases, with 5 bases between them. Germline CDR1 LGHNA, CDR2 YSLEER. This CDR3 region has 13 residues. CDR3 sequence reads: CASSQDRDQPQHF. The CDR3 DNA is TGCGCCAGCAGCCAAGATCGGGATCAGCCCCAGCATTTT.

The chain employs TRBV18 and TRBJ2-5; D uncertain. Germline CDR1 KGHSH, CDR2 LQKENI. There are 12 residues in the CDR3. The ends were cut back, 3 bases at V and 0 bases at J, with 2 bases in the middle. Here the CDR3 DNA reads TGTGCCAGCTCACCCTACCAAGAGACCCAGTACTTC. Encoded protein: CASSPYQETQYF.

This chain connects TRBV29-1 to TRBJ2-3, with 14 bases lining up with TRBD2. With V trimmed by 3 bases and J by 2 bases, 4 bases remained unmatched. There are 16 residues in the CDR3. From germline, CDR1 is SQVTM and CDR2 ANQGSEA. In DNA, the CDR3 is TGCAGCGTTGACGGACTAGCGGGGGGCACCACAGATACGCAGTATTTT. Its protein is CSVDGLAGGTTDTQYF.

The chain carries TRBV30 and TRBJ1-5, with a possible D match to TRBD1 (5 bases). Trimming cost V 1 base and J 10 bases, with 17 bases left between them. CDR1 is GTSNPN, CDR2 SVGIG, per germline (reference sequence). The CDR3 consists of 14 residues. CDR3 loop: CAWSAVGVSGPQHF. CDR3 nucleotides: TGTGCCTGGAGTGCGGTAGGGGTCTCTGGACCCCAGCATTTT. Full variable domain (missing parts from reference TRBV30 and TRBJ1-5): SQTIHQWPATLVQPVGSPLSLECTVEGTSNPNLYWYRQAAGRGLQLLFYSVGIGQISSEVPQNLSASRPQDRQFILSSKKLLLSDSGFYLCAWSAVGVSGPQHFGDGTRLSIL.

This clone was recorded once. The V call is TRBV5-1, the J call TRBJ2-1, with 7 bases aligning to TRBD2. Germline-derived CDR1 and CDR2 are SGHRS and YFSETQ. With V trimmed by 0 bases and J by 8 bases, 11 bases remained unmatched. This CDR3 contains 16 residues. CDR3 DNA sequence: TGCGCCAGCAGCTTGGCCGTTACGGGGGAGGGCGATGAGCAGTTCTTC. Translated, it gives CASSLAVTGEGDEQFF.

The chain carries TRBV2 and TRBJ2-7, with 8 bases that match TRBD2. The CDR3 loop spans 14 amino acids. Trimming cost V 4 bases and J 7 bases; bases outside gene matches: 9. The germline V gene has CDR1 SNHLY and CDR2 FYNNEI. DNA of the CDR3: TGTGCCAGCAGTGGGCCAGCGGGGGTCGGTGAGCAGTACTTC. Protein sequence: CASSGPAGVGEQYF.

This clone is a singleton in its sample. J is TRBJ1-1 and V is TRBV28; D may be TRBD1 (6 bases). This CDR3 is built from 18 residues. The V end lost 4 bases, the J end lost 5 bases, and 26 bases lay between the germline ends. CDR1 is MDHEN and CDR2 is SYDVKM in the germline V gene. CDR3 sequence (DNA): TGTGCCAGCAGTTCACCTACGTGGGATTTAATCAGGGGTACTGAAGCTTTCTTT. Translating it yields CASSSPTWDLIRGTEAFF.

This chain connects TRBV29-1 to TRBJ1-2, with D unclear. The ends were cut back, 4 bases at V and 1 base at J, with 10 bases in the middle. The germline CDR1 and CDR2 sequences are SQVTM and ANQGSEA. This CDR3 has 13 amino acids. CDR3 amino acids: CSVGRVVNYGYTF. CDR3 DNA: TGCAGCGTTGGCCGGGTTGTTAACTATGGCTACACCTTC.

The chain carries TRBV7-2 and TRBJ2-7, with D tentatively TRBD2 (5 bases). V was shortened by 7 bases and J by 7 bases, with 14 bases between the two germline ends. This CDR3 is built from 12 residues. Per the germline V gene, CDR1 is SGHTA and CDR2 is FQGNSA. CDR3 coding DNA: TGTGCCAGCACCCCCTTGGGAGTAGAGCAGTACTTC. Translated, it gives CASTPLGVEQYF.

The CDR3 region has the DNA TGTGCCAGCACCTCCTGGACAGGAGGTAACTATGGCTACACCTTC. It yields the protein CASTSWTGGNYGYTF. The chain combines TRBV7-9 with TRBJ1-2, with 7 bases matching TRBD1. V shed 7 bases, J shed 1 base, and the junction held 9 bases outside the gene matches. This CDR3 comprises 15 residues. Germline V gene sequence: CDR1 SEHNR, CDR2 FQNEAQ (reference sequence).